This entry concerns a single TCR beta chain. Its antigen remains unidentified. Primed by a sample-barcoded 5' primer and a J-beta primer mix, a second PCR proceeded for about 6 to 12 cycles. TCRdb reprocessed the 5' RACE reads via MiXCR and lists one record per CDR3 protein. The table has 450,000 to 700,000 distinct CDR3 sequences, roughly 29% seen once. This sample is drawn from a study of blood T cells in healthy people across ages. Donors ranged from roughly 6 to 90 years old and were healthy Caucasians in Russia. Regarding the study as a whole: CMV infection status of these donors was not known.

Germline V CDR1 and CDR2: DFQATT, SNEGSKA (reference sequence). Trimming took 4 bases from V and 2 from J; bases not matched to a gene: 12. CDR3 size: 16 residues. This clonotype originated in a woman in her 70s in good health. The chain has TRBV20-1 and TRBJ1-2; 8 bases agree with TRBD1. Material: blood. The CDR3 is CSAIHPRQGPNYGYTF. The CDR3 nucleotides read TGCAGTGCTATCCACCCCAGACAGGGGCCCAACTATGGCTACACCTTC.